This T cell receptor beta chain is from a study of cytomegalovirus exposure and HLA in healthy donors. V was pared by 0 bases and J by 2 bases, with 9 bases of the junction left unmatched. CDR3 length equals 18 residues. Germline CDR1 LGHNA, CDR2 YNFKEQ. General study findings and limits: In vitro confirmation showed three CMV-associated chains to be CMV antigen specific.

Healthy people donating bone marrow made up the donors. Notes on this clone: Its target is not known.

PCR primers comprised 60 Vbeta and 13 Jbeta primers. Repertoires were generated with immunoSEQ multiplex PCR, while TCRdb's copy carries only in-frame clones and drops some. This table lists 140,000 to 150,000 clones. Input material: PBMCs. The receptor's source is a male donor in good health and CMV-seronegative. This chain connects TRBV4-2 to TRBJ2-5, with TRBD2 matching over 10 bases. The CDR3 sequence: CASSQDGASGSSQETQYF. CDR3 DNA: TGTGCCAGCAGCCAAGATGGAGCTAGCGGGAGTTCACAAGAGACCCAGTACTTC.